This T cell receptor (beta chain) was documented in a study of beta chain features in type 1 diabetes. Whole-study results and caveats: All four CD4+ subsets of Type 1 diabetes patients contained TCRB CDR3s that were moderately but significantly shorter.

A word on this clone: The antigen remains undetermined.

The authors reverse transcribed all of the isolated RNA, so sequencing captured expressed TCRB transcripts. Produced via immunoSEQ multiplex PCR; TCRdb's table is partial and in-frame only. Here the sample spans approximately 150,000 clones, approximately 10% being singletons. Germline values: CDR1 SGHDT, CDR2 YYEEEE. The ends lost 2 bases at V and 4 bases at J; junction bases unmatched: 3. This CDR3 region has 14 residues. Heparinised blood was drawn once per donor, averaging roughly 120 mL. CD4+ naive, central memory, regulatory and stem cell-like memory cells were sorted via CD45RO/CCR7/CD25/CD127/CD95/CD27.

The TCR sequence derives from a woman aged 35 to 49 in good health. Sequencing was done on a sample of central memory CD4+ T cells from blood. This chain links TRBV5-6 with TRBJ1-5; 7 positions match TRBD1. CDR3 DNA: TGTGCCAGCAGCTTCGCAGGGGGGAATCAGCCCCAGCATTTT. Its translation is CASSFAGGNQPQHF. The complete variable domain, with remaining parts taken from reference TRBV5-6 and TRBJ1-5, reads DAGVTQSPTHLIKTRGQQVTLRCSPKSGHDTVSWYQQALGQGPQFIFQYYEEEERQRGNFPDRFSGHQFPNYSSELNVNALLLGDSALYLCASSFAGGNQPQHFGDGTRLSIL.